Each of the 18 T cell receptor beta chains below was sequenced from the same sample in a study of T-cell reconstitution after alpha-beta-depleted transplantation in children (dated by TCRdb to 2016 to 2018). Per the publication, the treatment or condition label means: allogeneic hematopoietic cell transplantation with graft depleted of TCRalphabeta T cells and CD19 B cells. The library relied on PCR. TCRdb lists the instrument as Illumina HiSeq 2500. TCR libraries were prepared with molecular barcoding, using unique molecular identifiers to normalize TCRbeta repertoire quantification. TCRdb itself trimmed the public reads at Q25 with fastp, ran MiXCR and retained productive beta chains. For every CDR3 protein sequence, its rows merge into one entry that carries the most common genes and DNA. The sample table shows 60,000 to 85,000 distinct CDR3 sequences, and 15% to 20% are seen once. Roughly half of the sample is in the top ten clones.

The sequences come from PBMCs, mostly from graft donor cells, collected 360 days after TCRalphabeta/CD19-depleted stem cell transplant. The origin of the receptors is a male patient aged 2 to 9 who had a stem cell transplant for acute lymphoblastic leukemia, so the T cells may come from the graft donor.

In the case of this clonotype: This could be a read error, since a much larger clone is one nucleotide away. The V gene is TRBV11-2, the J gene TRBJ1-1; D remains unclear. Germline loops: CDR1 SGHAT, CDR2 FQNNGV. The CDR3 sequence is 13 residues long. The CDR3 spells CASSSNMNSEAFF. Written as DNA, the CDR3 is TGTGCCAGCAGCTCCAACATGAACTCTGAAGCTTTCTTT.

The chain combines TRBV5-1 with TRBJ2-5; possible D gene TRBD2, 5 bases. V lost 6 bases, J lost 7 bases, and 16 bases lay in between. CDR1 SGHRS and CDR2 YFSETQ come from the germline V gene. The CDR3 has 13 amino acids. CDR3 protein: CASTAWEGGTQYF. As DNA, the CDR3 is TGCGCCAGCACGGCCTGGGAAGGAGGGACCCAGTACTTC.

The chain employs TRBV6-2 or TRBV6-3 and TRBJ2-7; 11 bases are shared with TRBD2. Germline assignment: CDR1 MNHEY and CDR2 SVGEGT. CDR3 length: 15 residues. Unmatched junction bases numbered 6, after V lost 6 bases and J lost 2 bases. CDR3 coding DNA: TGTGCCAGCAGGTTGACTAGCGGGAAGGCCTACGAGCAGTACTTC. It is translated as CASRLTSGKAYEQYF.

The CDR3 DNA sequence: TGTGCCAGCAGGGGGACCTCTGGGGCCAACGTCCTGACTTTC. This encodes CASRGTSGANVLTF. The chain couples TRBV5-5 to TRBJ2-6, with D perhaps assigned TRBD1 or TRBD2 (5 bases each). V lost 5 bases and J lost 0, with 6 bases in between. Per the germline V gene, CDR1 is SGHKS and CDR2 is YYEKEE (reference sequence). The CDR3 extends over 14 amino acids. The full variable domain, in which reference TRBV5-5 and TRBJ2-6 provide the parts outside the CDR3, is DAGVTQSPTHLIKTRGQQVTLRCSPISGHKSVSWYQQVLGQGPQFIFQYYEKEERGRGNFPDRFSARQFPNYSSELNVNALLLGDSALYLCASRGTSGANVLTFGAGSRLTVL.

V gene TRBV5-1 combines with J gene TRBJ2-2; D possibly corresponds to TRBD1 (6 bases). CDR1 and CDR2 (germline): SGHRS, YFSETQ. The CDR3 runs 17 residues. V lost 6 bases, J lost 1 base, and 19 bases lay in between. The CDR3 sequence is CASTLPGTGKNTGELFF. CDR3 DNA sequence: TGCGCCAGCACCCTCCCCGGTACAGGGAAGAACACCGGGGAGCTGTTTTTT.

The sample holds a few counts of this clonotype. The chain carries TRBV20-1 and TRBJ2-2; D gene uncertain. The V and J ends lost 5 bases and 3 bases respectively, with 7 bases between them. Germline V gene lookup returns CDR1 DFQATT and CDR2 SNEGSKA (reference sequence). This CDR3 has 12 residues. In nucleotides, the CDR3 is TGCAGTGCTGGGGATTACACCGGGGAGCTGTTTTTT. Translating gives CSAGDYTGELFF.

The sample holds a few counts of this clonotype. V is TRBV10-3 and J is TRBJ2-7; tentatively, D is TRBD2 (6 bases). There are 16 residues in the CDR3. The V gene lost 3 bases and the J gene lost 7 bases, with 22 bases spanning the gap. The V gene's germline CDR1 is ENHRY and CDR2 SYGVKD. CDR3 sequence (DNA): TGTGCCATCAGTGAAATTTCCGGGCCGGAGGGGAAAGAGCAGTACTTC. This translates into CAISEISGPEGKEQYF.

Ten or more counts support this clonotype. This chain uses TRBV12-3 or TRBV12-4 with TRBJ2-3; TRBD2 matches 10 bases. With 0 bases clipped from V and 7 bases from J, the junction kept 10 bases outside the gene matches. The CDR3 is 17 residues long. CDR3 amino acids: CASSLALTSGKANTQYF. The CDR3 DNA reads TGTGCCAGCAGTTTAGCGCTTACTAGCGGGAAGGCGAATACGCAGTATTTT.

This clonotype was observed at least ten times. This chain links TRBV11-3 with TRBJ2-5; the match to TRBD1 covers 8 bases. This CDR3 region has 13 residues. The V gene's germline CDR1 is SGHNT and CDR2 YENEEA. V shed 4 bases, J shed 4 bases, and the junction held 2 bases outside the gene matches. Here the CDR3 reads CASSYGQGETQYF. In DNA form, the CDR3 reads TGTGCCAGCAGCTACGGACAGGGAGAGACCCAGTACTTC.

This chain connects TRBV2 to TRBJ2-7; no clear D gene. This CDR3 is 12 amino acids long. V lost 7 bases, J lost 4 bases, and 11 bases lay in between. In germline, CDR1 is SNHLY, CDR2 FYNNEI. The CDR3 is CASTFARYEQYF. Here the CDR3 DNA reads TGTGCCAGCACCTTTGCCCGTTACGAGCAGTACTTC.

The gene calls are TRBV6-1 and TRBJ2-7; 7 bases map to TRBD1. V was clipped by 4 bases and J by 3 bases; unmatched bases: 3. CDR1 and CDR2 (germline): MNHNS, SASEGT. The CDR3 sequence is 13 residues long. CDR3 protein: CASSVYRGYEQYF. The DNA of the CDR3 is TGTGCCAGCAGTGTCTACAGGGGCTACGAGCAGTACTTC.

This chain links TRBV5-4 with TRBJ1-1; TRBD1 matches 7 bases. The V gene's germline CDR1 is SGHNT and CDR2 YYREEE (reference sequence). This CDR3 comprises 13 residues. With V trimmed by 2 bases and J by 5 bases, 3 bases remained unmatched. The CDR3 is CASSFPGGTEAFF. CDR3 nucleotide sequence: TGTGCCAGCAGCTTTCCAGGGGGTACTGAAGCTTTCTTT.

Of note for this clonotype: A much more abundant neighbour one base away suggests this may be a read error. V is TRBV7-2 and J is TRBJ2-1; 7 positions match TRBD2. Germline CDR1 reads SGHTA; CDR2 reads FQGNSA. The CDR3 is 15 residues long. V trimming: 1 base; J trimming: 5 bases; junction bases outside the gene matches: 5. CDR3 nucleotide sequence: TGTGCCAGCAGCTTAGAAGCGGGGTCCCACAATGAGCAGTTCTTC. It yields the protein CASSLEAGSHNEQFF. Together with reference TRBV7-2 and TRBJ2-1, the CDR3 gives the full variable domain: GAGVSQSPSNKVTEKGKDVELRCDPISGHTALYWYRQSLGQGLEFLIYFQGNSAPDKSGLPSDRFSAERTGGSVSTLTIQRTQQEDSAVYLCASSLEAGSHNEQFFGPGTRLTVL.

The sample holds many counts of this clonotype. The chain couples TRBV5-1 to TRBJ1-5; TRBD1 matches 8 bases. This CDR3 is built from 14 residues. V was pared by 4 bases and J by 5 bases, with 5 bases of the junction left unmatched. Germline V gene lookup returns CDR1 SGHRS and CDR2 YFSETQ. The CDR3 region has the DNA TGCGCCAGCAGCCCCGGGACAGGCCATCAGCCCCAGCATTTT. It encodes CASSPGTGHQPQHF.

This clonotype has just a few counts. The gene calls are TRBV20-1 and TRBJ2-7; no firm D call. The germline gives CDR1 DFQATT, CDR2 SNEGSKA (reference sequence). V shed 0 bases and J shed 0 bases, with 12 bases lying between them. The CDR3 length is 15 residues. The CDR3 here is CSARDLWRNSYEQYF. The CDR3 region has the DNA TGCAGTGCTAGAGATCTTTGGCGGAACTCCTACGAGCAGTACTTC.

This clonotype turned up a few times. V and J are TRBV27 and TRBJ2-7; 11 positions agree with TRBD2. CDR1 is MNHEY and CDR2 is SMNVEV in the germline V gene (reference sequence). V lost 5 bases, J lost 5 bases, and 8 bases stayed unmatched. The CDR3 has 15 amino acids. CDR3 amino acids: CASSGRLAGINEQYF. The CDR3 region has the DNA TGTGCCAGCAGTGGACGACTAGCGGGAATCAACGAGCAGTACTTC.

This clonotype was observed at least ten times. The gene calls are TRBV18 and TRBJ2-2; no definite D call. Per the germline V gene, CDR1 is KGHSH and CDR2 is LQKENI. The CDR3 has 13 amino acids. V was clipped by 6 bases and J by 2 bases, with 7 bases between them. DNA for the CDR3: TGTGCCAGCTCTCCCCTTAACACCGGGGAGCTGTTTTTT. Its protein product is CASSPLNTGELFF.

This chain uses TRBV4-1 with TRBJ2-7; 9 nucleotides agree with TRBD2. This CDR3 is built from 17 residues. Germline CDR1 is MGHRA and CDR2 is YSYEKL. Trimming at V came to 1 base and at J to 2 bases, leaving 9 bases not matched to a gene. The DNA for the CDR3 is TGCGCCAGCAGCCAAGTTCTTGGCGGGAGGGCCCCCTACGAGCAGTACTTC. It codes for CASSQVLGGRAPYEQYF.